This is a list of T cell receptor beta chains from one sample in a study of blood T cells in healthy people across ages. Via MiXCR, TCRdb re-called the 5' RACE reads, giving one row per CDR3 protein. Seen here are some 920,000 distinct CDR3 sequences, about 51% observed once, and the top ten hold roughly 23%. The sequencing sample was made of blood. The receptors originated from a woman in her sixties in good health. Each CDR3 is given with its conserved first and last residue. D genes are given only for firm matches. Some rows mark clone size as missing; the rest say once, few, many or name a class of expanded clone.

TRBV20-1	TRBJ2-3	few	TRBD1	CSASRDSDTQYF	TGCAGTGCCTCGAGGGACAGTGATACGCAGTATTTT
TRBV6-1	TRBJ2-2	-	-	CASIATPGQKNTGELFF	TGTGCCAGCATCGCCACCCCCGGCCAGAAGAACACCGGGGAGCTGTTTTTT
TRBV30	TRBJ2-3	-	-	CAWSYRSTDTQYF	TGTGCCTGGAGTTATAGGAGCACAGATACGCAGTATTTT
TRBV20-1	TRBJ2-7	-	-	CSAVGQGGYYNEQYF	TGCAGTGCTGTAGGGCAGGGAGGATACTACAATGAGCAGTACTTC
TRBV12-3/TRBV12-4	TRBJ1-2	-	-	CASSFRRVYGYTF	TGTGCCAGCAGTTTTCGCCGGGTCTATGGCTACACCTTC
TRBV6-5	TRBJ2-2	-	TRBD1	CASSDDRGIGELFF	TGTGCCAGCAGTGACGACAGGGGCATCGGGGAGCTGTTTTTT
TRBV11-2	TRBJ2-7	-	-	CASSSTGQSPYEQYF	TGTGCCAGCAGCTCTACGGGACAATCGCCCTACGAGCAGTACTTC
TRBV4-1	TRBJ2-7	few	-	CASSQVGGEGYEQYF	TGCGCCAGCAGCCAAGTTGGGGGTGAGGGCTACGAGCAGTACTTC
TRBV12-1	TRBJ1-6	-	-	CASSLPQDSPLHF	TGTGCCAGCAGCTTGCCTCAAGATTCACCCCTCCACTTT
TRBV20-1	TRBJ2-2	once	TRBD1	CNASRTGNTGELFF	TGCAATGCAAGTCGGACAGGGAACACCGGGGAGCTGTTTTTT
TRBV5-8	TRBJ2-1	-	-	CASSSRDSPYNEQFF	TGTGCCAGCAGCTCTCGGGATTCCCCTTACAATGAGCAGTTCTTC
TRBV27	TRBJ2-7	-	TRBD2	CASSPLAGGPLNEQYF	TGTGCCAGCAGTCCTCTAGCGGGAGGGCCCCTTAACGAGCAGTACTTC
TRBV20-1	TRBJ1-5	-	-	CSARVVWESNQPQHF	TGCAGTGCTAGAGTGGTATGGGAGAGCAATCAGCCCCAGCATTTT
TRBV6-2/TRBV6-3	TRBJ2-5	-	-	CASMGADRGWETQYF	TGTGCCAGCATGGGGGCGGACCGCGGATGGGAGACCCAGTACTTC
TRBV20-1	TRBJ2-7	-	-	CSAREAGPFYEQYF	TGCAGTGCTAGGGAGGCAGGGCCCTTCTACGAGCAGTACTTC
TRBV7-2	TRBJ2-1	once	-	CASSLTGGDNEQFF	TGTGCCAGCAGCTTAACAGGCGGAGACAATGAGCAGTTCTTC
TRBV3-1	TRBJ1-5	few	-	CASSHGGKNTQPQHF	TGTGCCAGCAGCCATGGGGGGAAGAACACTCAGCCCCAGCATTTT
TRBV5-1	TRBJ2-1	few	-	CASTETTGWGYNEQFF	TGCGCCAGCACCGAGACTACAGGGTGGGGGTACAATGAGCAGTTCTTC
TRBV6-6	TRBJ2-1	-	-	CASSDRGQHYNEQFF	TGTGCCAGCAGTGATCGTGGGCAACACTACAATGAGCAGTTCTTC
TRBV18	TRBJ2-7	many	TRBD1	CASSPGQGSWYEQYF	TGTGCCAGCTCACCAGGACAGGGCTCATGGTACGAGCAGTACTTC
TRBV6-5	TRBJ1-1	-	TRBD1	CASTPGTANTEAFF	TGTGCCAGCACCCCCGGGACAGCGAACACTGAAGCTTTCTTT
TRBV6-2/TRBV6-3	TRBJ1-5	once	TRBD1	CASRPTGTASNQPQHF	TGTGCCAGCAGGCCAACCGGGACAGCTAGCAATCAGCCCCAGCATTTT
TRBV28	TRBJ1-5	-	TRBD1	CASKGTGGGQPQHF	TGTGCCAGCAAGGGGACAGGGGGCGGTCAGCCCCAGCATTTT
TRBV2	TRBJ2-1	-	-	CASSELREGAPFLNEQFF	TGTGCCAGCAGTGAATTGCGGGAAGGCGCGCCCTTCCTCAATGAGCAGTTCTTC
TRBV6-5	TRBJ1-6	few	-	CASSPGQHNSPLHF	TGTGCCAGCAGCCCCGGACAGCACAATTCACCCCTCCACTTT
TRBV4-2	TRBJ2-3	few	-	CASSQGEIGTDTQYF	TGTGCCAGCAGCCAAGGGGAGATTGGCACAGATACGCAGTATTTT
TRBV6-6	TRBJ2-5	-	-	CASSYGSPNRASSEQYF	TGTGCCAGCAGTTACGGGTCCCCTAACAGGGCTAGTTCTGAGCAGTACTTC
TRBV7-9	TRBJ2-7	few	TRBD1	CASTPTGSHEQYF	TGTGCCAGCACCCCGACAGGGTCCCACGAGCAGTACTTC
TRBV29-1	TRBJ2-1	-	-	CSVQDSVYNEQFF	TGCAGCGTCCAGGACAGTGTCTACAATGAGCAGTTCTTC
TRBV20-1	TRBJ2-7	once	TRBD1	CSARRQGKSSYEQYF	TGCAGTGCTAGGAGACAGGGAAAATCCTCCTACGAGCAGTACTTC
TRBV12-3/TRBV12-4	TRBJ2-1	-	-	CAGSLRQGRFGGRWYNEQFF	TGTGCCGGCAGTTTACGCCAGGGGAGGTTCGGAGGTAGATGGTACAATGAGCAGTTCTTC
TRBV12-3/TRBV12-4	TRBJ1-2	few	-	CASSIGRNYGYTF	TGTGCCAGCAGTATCGGGCGGAACTATGGCTACACCTTC
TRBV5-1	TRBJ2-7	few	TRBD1	CASSSGPGQKYEQYF	TGCGCCAGCAGCTCGGGACCGGGACAGAAATACGAGCAGTACTTC
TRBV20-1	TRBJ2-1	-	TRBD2	CSAGGWVHNEQFF	TGCAGTGCGGGGGGGTGGGTCCACAATGAGCAGTTCTTC
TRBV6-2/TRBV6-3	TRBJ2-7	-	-	CASSYGGYFYEQYF	TGTGCCAGCAGTTACGGCGGATACTTCTACGAGCAGTACTTC
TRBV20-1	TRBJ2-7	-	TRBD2	CSASLGLAGPYEQYF	TGCAGTGCTAGCCTCGGACTAGCGGGACCCTACGAGCAGTACTTC
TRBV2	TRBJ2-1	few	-	CASRKSYLRREDEQFF	TGTGCCAGCAGGAAGTCTTACCTGCGGAGAGAAGATGAGCAGTTCTTC
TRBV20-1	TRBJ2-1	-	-	CSAGEGDGLGKFF	TGCAGTGCCGGAGAGGGGGACGGACTAGGGAAGTTCTTC
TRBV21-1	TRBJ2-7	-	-	CASSKTDTETRYF	TGTGCCAGCAGCAAGACGGACACGGAGACCCGGTACTTC
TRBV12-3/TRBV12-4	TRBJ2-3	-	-	CASSRLESDMQYF	TGTGCCAGCAGTAGACTAGAGTCAGATATGCAGTATTTT
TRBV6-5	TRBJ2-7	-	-	CASKRGGEGLNEQYF	TGTGCCAGCAAAAGGGGGGGGGAGGGCCTCAATGAGCAGTACTTC
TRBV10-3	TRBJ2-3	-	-	CAIREGIGNGRDTQYF	TGTGCCATCAGGGAGGGGATAGGGAACGGGCGAGATACGCAGTATTTT
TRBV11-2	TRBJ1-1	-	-	CASSLVLRWTEAFF	TGTGCCAGCAGCTTAGTTCTACGGTGGACTGAAGCTTTCTTT
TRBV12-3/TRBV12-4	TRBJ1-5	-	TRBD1	CASRGPDRDSNQPQHF	TGTGCCAGCAGAGGCCCGGACAGGGATAGCAATCAGCCCCAGCATTTT
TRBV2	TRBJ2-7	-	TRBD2	CASSEAPSGSISYEQYF	TGTGCCAGCAGTGAAGCCCCTAGCGGGAGTATCTCCTACGAGCAGTACTTC
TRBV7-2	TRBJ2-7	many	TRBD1	CASSLSGTGTYEQYF	TGTGCCAGCAGCTTATCCGGGACAGGAACCTACGAGCAGTACTTC
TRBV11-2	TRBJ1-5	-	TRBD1	CASSKQGAGQPQHF	TGTGCCAGCAGCAAACAGGGGGCGGGACAGCCCCAGCATTTT
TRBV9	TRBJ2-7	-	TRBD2	CASSVGETSFDRGYEQYF	TGTGCCAGCAGCGTAGGAGAGACTAGCTTTGATCGTGGCTACGAGCAGTACTTC
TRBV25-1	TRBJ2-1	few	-	CASSPRGNYNEQFF	TGTGCCAGCAGCCCCAGAGGGAACTACAATGAGCAGTTCTTC
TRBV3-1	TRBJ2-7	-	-	CASSQDGPELEQYF	TGTGCCAGCAGCCAAGATGGGCCGGAGTTGGAGCAGTACTTC
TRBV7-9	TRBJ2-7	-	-	CASSPPVRGPSYEQYF	TGTGCCAGCAGCCCCCCGGTTCGGGGCCCCTCCTACGAGCAGTACTTC
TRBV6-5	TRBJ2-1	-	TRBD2	CASRLAAEQFF	TGTGCCAGCAGACTAGCGGCTGAGCAGTTCTTC
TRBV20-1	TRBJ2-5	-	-	CSARGEPRGGEQYF	TGCAGTGCTAGAGGTGAACCCAGGGGAGGAGAGCAGTACTTC